This TCR beta chain was identified in a study of CD4+ T cells in melanoma. This table comes from immunoSEQ multiplex PCR, and its TCRdb copy is limited to in-frame clones, with some not included. The table includes more than 90,000 clones, 80% to 95% detected once. Specimen: peripheral blood. The sequence was obtained from a human donor with melanoma.

CDR3 loop: CASSYGGTGGDYEQYF. The CDR3 DNA reads TGTGCCAGCAGTTACGGGGGGACAGGGGGAGACTACGAGCAGTACTTC. The V gene is TRBV6-5, the J gene TRBJ2-7; 11 bases are a match to TRBD1. The CDR3 is 16 residues long. Germline loops: CDR1 MNHEY, CDR2 SVGAGI. V gave up 2 bases and J gave up 3 bases; unmatched junction bases: 6.